This TCR beta chain was identified during a study of blood T cell repertoires in COVID-19 (dated by TCRdb to about 2020). Looking at the study overall: The collaborator samples originated in the United States, Italy and Spain and spanned the acute and convalescent phases of COVID-19. The material from the prospective study consisted of cDNA or gDNA derived from T cells, B-cell-depleted T cells, or PBMCs. Deeply sampled blood TCRbeta repertoires from subjects exposed to, actively infected with, or recovered from COVID-19 were included in the dataset. The repertoires were released in a freely available public database intended as a resource for research on the immune response to SARS-CoV-2. The samples were drawn from the first 160 participants of the ongoing ImmuneRACE study and from 1,254 subjects provided by 6 global collaborators. A de-identified subject ID, COVID-19 status, age in years and sex were almost always included in the sample metadata. Where available, HLA class I and class II types were obtained from metadata supplied by the sample provider rather than from assay-based typing.

Whole blood was collected in K2EDTA tubes by collaborating institutions according to the institutions' own protocols. For TCRbeta analysis, collaborators shipped samples in one of three forms: frozen whole blood, isolated PBMCs, or DNA extracted from either of those sample types. This clone was seen only once. The clone's antigen remains unknown. Within one base of it there is no much larger clone, and no base qualities were kept. TCRbeta CDR3 regions were amplified from genomic DNA by means of the immunoSEQ Assay, a bias-controlled multiplex PCR. In the paper's pipeline: The number of nucleated cells in each sample was estimated from the amplification of reference gene primers within the assay. To quantify the absolute abundance of each unique TCRbeta CDR3 rearrangement, sequence reads were collapsed and filtered. For each sample, productive Simpson clonality was calculated as the square root of Simpson's diversity index across productive rearrangements. This is the immuneACCESS table as TCRdb keeps it, with only in-frame sequences that have V and J called. A part of the clones is gone; compared with another copy, unresolved V genes explain less than half, and the rest is unexplained. V, J and clone size reflect that table, while D and trimming were determined from the DNA. Present in this sample are hundreds of thousands of clones, 85% to 90% of which were seen just once. About 0.24% of the sample is held by the ten biggest clonotypes.

General conclusions and limits of the study: How much clinical and demographic metadata was included differed by source and by participant, and the metadata was provided uncurated.

Its CDR3 holds 16 amino acids, cysteine through phenylalanine. The CDR3 DNA has 48 bases and is translated from base 1. At the junction V is shortened by 0 bases and J by 4 bases, with 16 bases in between. The germline V gene sets CDR1 to SGDLS and CDR2 to YYNGEE. The source material was peripheral blood. This receptor was identified in a woman aged 18-29 years with acute or convalescent COVID-19. Recombination joined TRBV9 with TRBJ1-2; TRBD1 is a possible D gene, resting on 6 matching bases. The nucleotide sequence is given as TGTGCCAGCAGCGTAGACCAGCAGGGGAAAATCTATGGCTACACCTTC. It translates to CASSVDQQGKIYGYTF.